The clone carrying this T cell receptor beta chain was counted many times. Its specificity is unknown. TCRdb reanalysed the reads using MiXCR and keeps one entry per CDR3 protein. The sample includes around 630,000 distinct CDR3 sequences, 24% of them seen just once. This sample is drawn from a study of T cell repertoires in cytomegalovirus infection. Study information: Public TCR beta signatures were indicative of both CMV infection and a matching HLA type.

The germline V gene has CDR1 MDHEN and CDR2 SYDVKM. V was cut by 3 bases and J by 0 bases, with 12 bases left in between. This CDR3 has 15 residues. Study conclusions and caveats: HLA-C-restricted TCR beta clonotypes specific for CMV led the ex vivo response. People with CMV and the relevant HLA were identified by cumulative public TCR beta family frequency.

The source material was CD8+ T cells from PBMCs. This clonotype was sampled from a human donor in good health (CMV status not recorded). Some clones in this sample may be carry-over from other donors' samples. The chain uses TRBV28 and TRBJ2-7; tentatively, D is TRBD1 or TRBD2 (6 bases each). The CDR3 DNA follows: TGTGCCAGCAGTTTGGTCGGGGGCGACTCCTACGAGCAGTACGTC. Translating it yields CASSLVGGDSYEQYV.